One sample yielded the 26 T cell receptor beta chains listed below, sequenced in a study of T-cell reconstitution after alpha-beta-depleted transplantation in children. The TCRbeta library was prepared with unique molecular identifiers. TCRdb re-analysed the PCR reads in MiXCR, keeping a single row per CDR3 protein. The data show 380,000 or so distinct CDR3 sequences, more than 10% seen once. The specimen comprised PBMCs, sampled from the stem cell graft. These receptors originate from a human donor who donated a stem cell graft to a child with Fanconi anemia.

The chain employs TRBV7-9 and TRBJ1-1; D is undetermined. Per germline, CDR1 SEHNR and CDR2 FQNEAQ (reference sequence). V gave up 7 bases and J gave up 4 bases, with 22 bases separating them. The CDR3 contains 16 residues. CDR3 DNA: TGTGCCAGCACCACCTACAAAGCGGGGTTGGGCACTGAAGCTTTCTTT. This translates into CASTTYKAGLGTEAFF.

This chain connects TRBV9 to TRBJ2-7; 11 nucleotides match TRBD1. This CDR3 comprises 16 residues. Germline CDR1 reads SGDLS; CDR2 reads YYNGEE. J gave up 0 bases and V 3 bases, and 5 bases lay outside the gene matches. DNA of the CDR3: TGTGCCAGCAGCGCCGGGACAGGGGGAAACTCCTACGAGCAGTACTTC. This codes for CASSAGTGGNSYEQYF.

There are many counts of this clonotype. The chain carries TRBV9 and TRBJ1-2; D remains unclear. This CDR3 is 15 amino acids long. CDR1 is SGDLS, CDR2 YYNGEE, per germline. V lost 0 bases and J 8 bases, leaving 17 bases between the germline ends. CDR3 sequence: CASSVAPRPAGGYTF. CDR3 DNA: TGTGCCAGCAGCGTAGCCCCCAGGCCTGCGGGGGGCTACACCTTC.

This clonotype was picked up a small number of times. In nucleotides, the CDR3 is TGCGCCAGCAGCCCCCAGGACAGGGATCAGCCCCAGCATTTT. This translates into CASSPQDRDQPQHF. This rearrangement joins TRBV4-3 to TRBJ1-5; 8 bases map to TRBD1. Trimming took 4 bases from V and 5 from J; bases not matched to a gene: 4. CDR3 length equals 14 residues. CDR1 and CDR2 from the germline V gene are LGHNA and YSLEER.

This clonotype was observed at least ten times. The V call is TRBV29-1, the J call TRBJ1-1, with TRBD1 matching 7 bases. Germline CDR1 reads SQVTM; CDR2 reads ANQGSEA. The CDR3 has 13 amino acids. V was pared by 7 bases and J by 4 bases, with 9 bases of the junction left unmatched. CDR3 DNA sequence: TGCAGCGCCACGAGGGGGCGTGCCACTGAAGCTTTCTTT. This encodes CSATRGRATEAFF. The full variable domain, with the rest looked up from reference TRBV29-1 and TRBJ1-1, is SAVISQKPSRDICQRGTSLTIQCQVDSQVTMMFWYRQQPGQSLTLIATANQGSEATYESGFVIDKFPISRPNLTFSTLTVSNMSPEDSSIYLCSATRGRATEAFFGQGTRLTVV.

This clonotype was counted only a few times. In DNA, the CDR3 is TGTGCCAGCAGTCCCTCAGGGGGCCTCGCTGAAGCTTTCTTT. The encoded protein is CASSPSGGLAEAFF. The chain uses TRBV12-3 or TRBV12-4 and TRBJ1-1, with 8 nucleotides matching TRBD1. V dropped 5 bases and J dropped 6; count of bases not matched to a gene: 8. The CDR3 is 14 amino acids.

This clonotype was detected only a few times. The chain employs TRBV5-1 and TRBJ1-2; D unresolved. The CDR3 length is 15 residues. Trimming took 1 base from V and 7 from J, leaving 17 bases between them. CDR1 and CDR2 (germline): SGHRS, YFSETQ. CDR3: CASSLWGESQAGYTF. For the CDR3, the DNA is TGCGCCAGCAGCTTGTGGGGAGAGTCCCAGGCTGGCTACACCTTC.

The chain links TRBV5-6 to TRBJ1-2, with D possibly matching TRBD1 (6 bases). V lost 10 bases, J lost 4 bases, and 17 bases lay in between. The CDR3 has 13 residues. CDR1 and CDR2 (germline): SGHDT, YYEEEE. CDR3: CAGSRQDSYGYTF. The CDR3 DNA reads TGTGCCGGATCCAGACAGGACTCCTATGGCTACACCTTC.

The rearrangement links TRBV4-3 to TRBJ1-1; D unclear. V was clipped by 0 bases and J by 1 base, with 9 bases between them. Germline V gives CDR1 LGHNA, CDR2 YSLEER. The CDR3 loop spans 15 amino acids. Here the CDR3 reads CASSQEAEQNTEAFF. CDR3 nucleotides: TGCGCCAGCAGCCAAGAGGCGGAGCAGAACACTGAAGCTTTCTTT.

This CDR3 is CASSRTGTPAGDTQYF. For the CDR3, the DNA is TGCGCCAGCAGCCGTACCGGGACTCCGGCCGGAGATACGCAGTATTTT. The chain employs TRBV5-1 and TRBJ2-3; a possible D gene is TRBD2 (6 bases). Trimming removed 4 bases from V and 5 bases from J, with 20 bases in between. This CDR3 comprises 16 residues. Germline V gene lookup returns CDR1 SGHRS and CDR2 YFSETQ.

The gene calls are TRBV5-1 and TRBJ1-5; D unclear. The germline V and J ends were trimmed by 0 bases and 0 bases, with 7 bases remaining between them. Germline loops: CDR1 SGHRS, CDR2 YFSETQ. This CDR3 is 15 amino acids long. The CDR3 DNA is TGCGCCAGCAGCTTGGGAGATAATAGCAATCAGCCCCAGCATTTT. It is translated as CASSLGDNSNQPQHF.

This clonotype has only a few counts. Written as DNA, the CDR3 is TGTGCCAGCAGCGTAGCGGACAGGGCCAGCTCCTATAATTCACCCCTCCACTTT. Translated, it gives CASSVADRASSYNSPLHF. This chain connects TRBV9 to TRBJ1-6, with TRBD1 matching 8 bases. Trimming took 0 bases from V and 0 from J; bases not matched to a gene: 5. The CDR3 totals 18 residues. CDR1 and CDR2 from the germline V gene are SGDLS and YYNGEE.

J is TRBJ1-2 and V is TRBV10-3; 8 positions agree with TRBD1. CDR3 length: 17 amino acids. V lost 0 bases to trimming and J lost 5 bases; unmatched junction nucleotides: 11. Germline assignment: CDR1 ENHRY and CDR2 SYGVKD. The CDR3 bases are TGTGCCATCAGTGAGTCTTTAGACAGGGGAAGAGAATATGGCTACACCTTC. Protein: CAISESLDRGREYGYTF.

This clonotype was observed many times. This chain connects TRBV7-8 to TRBJ2-2; D unresolved. Deletions cut 2 bases from V and 1 base from J, with 5 bases between. CDR1 SGHVS and CDR2 FQNEAQ come from the germline V gene. There are 14 residues in the CDR3. The chain's CDR3 is CASSLSKNTGELFF. As DNA, the CDR3 is TGTGCCAGCAGCTTAAGCAAGAACACCGGGGAGCTGTTTTTT.

This clonotype was observed a handful of times. J is TRBJ1-4 and V is TRBV5-1, with D hard to call. V was shortened by 7 bases and J by 4 bases, with 11 bases between the two germline ends. Germline CDR1 reads SGHRS; CDR2 reads YFSETQ. CDR3 size: 13 residues. The CDR3, as DNA: TGCGCCAGCCGCCCGTCCGGTAATGAAAAACTGTTTTTT. This codes for CASRPSGNEKLFF.

This chain connects TRBV12-3 or TRBV12-4 to TRBJ1-1; D may be TRBD1 (5 bases). CDR3 length: 15 residues. The ends were cut back, 3 bases at V and 7 bases at J, with 18 bases in the middle. CDR3 in DNA: TGTGCCAGCAGTTTGATGACCTCGGGGCGGTTTGAAGCTTTCTTT. Its protein product is CASSLMTSGRFEAFF.

This clonotype was detected many times. This chain links TRBV10-3 with TRBJ2-2; tentatively, D is TRBD1 (6 bases). The CDR3 covers 16 residues. Per the germline V gene, CDR1 is ENHRY and CDR2 is SYGVKD. Deletions cut 2 bases from V and 1 base from J, with 11 bases between. The CDR3 region has the DNA TGTGCCATCAGTGAGGCCAAGGGGGAGAACACCGGGGAGCTGTTTTTT. It translates to CAISEAKGENTGELFF.

The chain joins TRBV20-1 to TRBJ1-1; no firm D call. Per germline, CDR1 DFQATT and CDR2 SNEGSKA (reference sequence). The CDR3 spans 13 residues. V lost 0 bases, J lost 2 bases, and 7 bases lay in between. The CDR3 DNA reads TGCAGTGCTAGAGAAGACCTAAACACTGAAGCTTTCTTT. It specifies CSAREDLNTEAFF.

This clonotype was seen many times. The chain combines TRBV11-2 with TRBJ2-5; perhaps TRBD1 as D (5 bases). Trimming shortened V by 5 bases and J by 5 bases, and 9 bases separated the two germline ends. Germline CDR1 and CDR2: SGHAT and FQNNGV. The CDR3 consists of 12 residues. The CDR3 protein is CASSAKGETQYF. In DNA, the CDR3 is TGTGCCAGCAGCGCAAAGGGGGAGACCCAGTACTTC.

This clonotype was recorded many times. The chain joins TRBV20-1 to TRBJ2-6, with D unclear. The germline V and J ends were trimmed by 1 base and 0 bases, with 7 bases remaining between them. The CDR3 runs to 15 residues. Germline V gives CDR1 DFQATT, CDR2 SNEGSKA (reference sequence). This chain's CDR3 is CSARVPDSGANVLTF. CDR3 nucleotides: TGCAGTGCTAGAGTACCAGACTCTGGGGCCAACGTCCTGACTTTC.

The chain couples TRBV7-8 to TRBJ2-7; 11 bases match TRBD1. V shed 1 base, J shed 5 bases, and the junction held 1 base outside the gene matches. Germline values: CDR1 SGHVS, CDR2 FQNEAQ. The CDR3 extends over 14 amino acids. CDR3 loop: CASSLGTGGHEQYF. The DNA for the CDR3 is TGTGCCAGCAGCTTAGGGACAGGGGGCCACGAGCAGTACTTC.

The chain recombines TRBV9 with TRBJ1-1; D unclear. The CDR3 runs 13 residues. Germline V CDR1 and CDR2: SGDLS, YYNGEE. The germline V and J ends were trimmed by 3 bases and 5 bases, with 11 bases remaining between them. The CDR3, as DNA: TGTGCCAGCAGCGGGGCTGATCGGACTGAAGCTTTCTTT. This codes for CASSGADRTEAFF.

In this sample, this clonotype turned up a few times. This chain uses TRBV5-1 with TRBJ1-2, with D perhaps matching TRBD1 (5 bases). Germline V lookup: CDR1 SGHRS, CDR2 YFSETQ. V gave up 4 bases and J gave up 2 bases, with 21 bases separating them. The CDR3 is made up of 17 amino acids. Written as DNA, the CDR3 is TGCGCCAGCAGCCCCTCACCGGACGGGGGTGGGAACTATGGCTACACCTTC. This translates into CASSPSPDGGGNYGYTF.

This clonotype was picked up many times. The genes are TRBV5-1 and TRBJ2-7; no definite D call. The CDR3 is 15 amino acids. The germline V gene encodes CDR1 SGHRS and CDR2 YFSETQ. Between the trimmed V and J ends, which lost 1 base and 2 bases, there was a span of 13 bases. The CDR3 reads CASSLSFDGAYEQYV. The CDR3 DNA reads TGCGCCAGCAGCTTGTCTTTCGACGGAGCCTACGAGCAGTACGTC.

This clonotype was observed many times. V gene TRBV18 combines with J gene TRBJ1-3; D is unresolved. The germline gives CDR1 KGHSH, CDR2 LQKENI. The V end was cut by 4 bases, the J end by 3 bases, with 7 bases between. The CDR3 loop spans 13 amino acids. The CDR3 nucleotides read TGTGCCAGCTCACTTACGAGTGGAAACACCATATATTTT. Its protein is CASSLTSGNTIYF.

The chain has TRBV28 and TRBJ1-6; a possible D gene is TRBD1 (6 bases). V was cut by 3 bases and J by 1 base, with 10 bases left in between. This CDR3 spans 16 amino acids. Germline CDR1 MDHEN, CDR2 SYDVKM. CDR3 in amino acids: CASSFFRGSYNSPLHF. The CDR3 nucleotides read TGTGCCAGCAGTTTTTTCAGGGGATCCTATAATTCACCCCTCCACTTT.